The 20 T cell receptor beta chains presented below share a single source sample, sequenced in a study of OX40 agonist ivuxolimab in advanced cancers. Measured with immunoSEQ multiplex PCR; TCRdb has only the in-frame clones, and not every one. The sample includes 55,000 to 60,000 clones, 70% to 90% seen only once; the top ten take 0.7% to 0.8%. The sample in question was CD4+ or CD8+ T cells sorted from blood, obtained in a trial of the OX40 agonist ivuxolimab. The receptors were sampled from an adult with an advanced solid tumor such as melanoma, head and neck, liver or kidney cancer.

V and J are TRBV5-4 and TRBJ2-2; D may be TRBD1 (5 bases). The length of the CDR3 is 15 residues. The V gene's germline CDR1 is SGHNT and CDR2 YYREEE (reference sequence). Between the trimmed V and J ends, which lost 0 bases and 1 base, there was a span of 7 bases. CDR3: CASSLEGRNTGELFF. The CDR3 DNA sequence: TGTGCCAGCAGCTTGGAGGGGCGGAACACCGGGGAGCTGTTTTTT.

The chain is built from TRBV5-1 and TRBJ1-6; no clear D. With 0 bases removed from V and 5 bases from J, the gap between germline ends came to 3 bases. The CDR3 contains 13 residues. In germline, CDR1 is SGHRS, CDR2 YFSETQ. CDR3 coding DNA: TGCGCCAGCAGCTTGGTGGATAATTCACCCCTCCACTTT. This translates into CASSLVDNSPLHF.

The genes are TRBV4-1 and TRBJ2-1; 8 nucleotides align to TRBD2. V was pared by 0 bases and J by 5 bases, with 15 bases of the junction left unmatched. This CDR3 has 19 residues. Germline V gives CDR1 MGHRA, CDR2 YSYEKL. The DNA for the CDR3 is TGCGCCAGCAGCCAAGAAGGAATCCCACGGGAGGGGACACACAATGAGCAGTTCTTC. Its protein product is CASSQEGIPREGTHNEQFF.

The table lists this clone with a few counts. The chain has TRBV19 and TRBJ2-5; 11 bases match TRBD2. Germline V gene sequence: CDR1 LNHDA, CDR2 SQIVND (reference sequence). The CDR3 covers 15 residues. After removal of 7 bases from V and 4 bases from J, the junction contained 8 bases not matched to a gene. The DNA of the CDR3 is TGTGCCAGTAAGGGCAATAGCGGGGGGGGAGAGACCCAGTACTTC. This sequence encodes CASKGNSGGGETQYF. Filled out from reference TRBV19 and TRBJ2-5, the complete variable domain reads DGGITQSPKYLFRKEGQNVTLSCEQNLNHDAMYWYRQDPGQGLRLIYYSQIVNDFQKGDIAEGYSVSREKKESFPLTVTSAQKNPTAFYLCASKGNSGGGETQYFGPGTRLLVL.

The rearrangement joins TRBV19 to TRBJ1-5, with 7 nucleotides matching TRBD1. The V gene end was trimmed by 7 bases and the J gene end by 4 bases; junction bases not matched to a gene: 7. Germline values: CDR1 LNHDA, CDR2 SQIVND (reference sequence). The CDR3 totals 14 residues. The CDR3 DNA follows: TGTGCCAGTAACGGACAGGCCGAAAATCAGCCCCAGCATTTT. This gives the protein CASNGQAENQPQHF.

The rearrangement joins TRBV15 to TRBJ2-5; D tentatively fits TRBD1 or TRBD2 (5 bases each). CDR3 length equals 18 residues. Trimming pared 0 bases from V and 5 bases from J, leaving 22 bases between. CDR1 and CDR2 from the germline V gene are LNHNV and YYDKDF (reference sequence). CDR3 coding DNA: TGTGCCACCAGCAGAGATCCCGGGACGGTAGTGGTCGGGGAGACCCAGTACTTC. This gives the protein CATSRDPGTVVVGETQYF.

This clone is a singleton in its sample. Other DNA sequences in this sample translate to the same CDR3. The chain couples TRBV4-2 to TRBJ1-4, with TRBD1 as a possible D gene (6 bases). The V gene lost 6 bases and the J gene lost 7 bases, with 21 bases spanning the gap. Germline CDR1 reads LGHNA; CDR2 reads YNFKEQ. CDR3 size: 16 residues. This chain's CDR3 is CASRTAMGASGEKLFF. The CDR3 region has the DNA TGTGCCAGCAGAACTGCGATGGGGGCGAGTGGTGAAAAACTGTTTTTT.

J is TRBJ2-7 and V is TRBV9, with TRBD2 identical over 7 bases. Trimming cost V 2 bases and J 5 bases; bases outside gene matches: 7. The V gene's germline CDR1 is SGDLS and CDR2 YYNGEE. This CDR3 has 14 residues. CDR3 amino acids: CASSVGAGTHEQYF. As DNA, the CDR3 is TGTGCCAGCAGCGTGGGAGCGGGGACCCACGAGCAGTACTTC.

The CDR3 DNA reads TGTGCCAGCATCAAGGATTCTTGGGCGGGGAGGTACCAAGAGACCCAGTACTTC. Encoded protein: CASIKDSWAGRYQETQYF. The chain uses TRBV14 and TRBJ2-5; tentative D call: TRBD2 (6 bases). Trimming cost V 7 bases and J 0 bases, with 24 bases left between them. CDR1 is SGHDN, CDR2 FVKESK, per germline. The CDR3 is made up of 18 amino acids.

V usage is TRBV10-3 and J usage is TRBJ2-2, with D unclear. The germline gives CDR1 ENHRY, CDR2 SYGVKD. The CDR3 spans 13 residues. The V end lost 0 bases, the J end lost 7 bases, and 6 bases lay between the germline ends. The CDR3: CAISESMNGELFF. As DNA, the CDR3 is TGTGCCATCAGTGAGTCCATGAACGGGGAGCTGTTTTTT.

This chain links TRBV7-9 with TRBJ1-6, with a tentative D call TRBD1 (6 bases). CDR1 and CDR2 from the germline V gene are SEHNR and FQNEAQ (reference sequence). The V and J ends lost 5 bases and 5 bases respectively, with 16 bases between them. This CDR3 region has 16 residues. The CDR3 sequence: CASSRPGVTHNSPLHF. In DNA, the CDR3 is TGTGCCAGCAGCCGTCCAGGGGTTACTCATAATTCACCCCTCCACTTT.

The CDR3 DNA is TGCGCCAGCAGCCTCAAGGGCGGCCAGGGCCTCGGGGAGACCCAGTACTTC. It is translated as CASSLKGGQGLGETQYF. The chain employs TRBV5-1 and TRBJ2-5, with D tentatively TRBD1 (5 bases). Germline V gene lookup returns CDR1 SGHRS and CDR2 YFSETQ. There are 17 residues in the CDR3. Trimming removed 4 bases at V and 5 bases at J, with 24 bases between.

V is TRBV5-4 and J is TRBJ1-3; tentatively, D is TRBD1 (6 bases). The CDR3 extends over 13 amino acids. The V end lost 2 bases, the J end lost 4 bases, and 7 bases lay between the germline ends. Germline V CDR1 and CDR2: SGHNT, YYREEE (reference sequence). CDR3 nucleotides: TGTGCCAGCAGCTTACAGGGAGGAAACACCATATATTTT. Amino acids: CASSLQGGNTIYF.

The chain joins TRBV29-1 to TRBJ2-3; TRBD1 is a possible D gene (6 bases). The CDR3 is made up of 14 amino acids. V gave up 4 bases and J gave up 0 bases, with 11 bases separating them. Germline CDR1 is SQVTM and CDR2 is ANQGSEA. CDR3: CSVGRDISTDTQYF. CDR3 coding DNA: TGCAGCGTTGGAAGGGACATTAGCACAGATACGCAGTATTTT.

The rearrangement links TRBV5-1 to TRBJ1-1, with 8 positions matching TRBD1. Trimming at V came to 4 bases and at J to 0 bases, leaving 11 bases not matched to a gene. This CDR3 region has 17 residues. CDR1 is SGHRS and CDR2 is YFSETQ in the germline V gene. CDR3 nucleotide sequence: TGCGCCAGCAGCATGGGGCCGGGACAGGACTTGAACACTGAAGCTTTCTTT. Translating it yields CASSMGPGQDLNTEAFF.

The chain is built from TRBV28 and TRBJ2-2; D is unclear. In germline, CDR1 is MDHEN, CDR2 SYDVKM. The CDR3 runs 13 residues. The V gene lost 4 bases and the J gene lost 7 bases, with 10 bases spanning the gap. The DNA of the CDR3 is TGTGCCAGCAGTTCCGGGTGGAACGGGGAGCTGTTTTTT. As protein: CASSSGWNGELFF.

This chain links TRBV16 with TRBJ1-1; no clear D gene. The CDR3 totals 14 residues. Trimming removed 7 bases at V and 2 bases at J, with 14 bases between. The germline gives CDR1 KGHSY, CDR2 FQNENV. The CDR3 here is CASNQDGTNTEAFF. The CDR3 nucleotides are TGTGCCAGCAACCAGGACGGTACCAACACTGAAGCTTTCTTT.

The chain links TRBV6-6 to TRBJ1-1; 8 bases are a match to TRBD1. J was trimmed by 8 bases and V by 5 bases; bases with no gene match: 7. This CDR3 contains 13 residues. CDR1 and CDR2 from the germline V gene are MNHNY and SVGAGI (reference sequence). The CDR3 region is CASSVDRGGEAFF. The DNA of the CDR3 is TGTGCCAGCAGTGTCGACAGGGGAGGAGAAGCTTTCTTT.

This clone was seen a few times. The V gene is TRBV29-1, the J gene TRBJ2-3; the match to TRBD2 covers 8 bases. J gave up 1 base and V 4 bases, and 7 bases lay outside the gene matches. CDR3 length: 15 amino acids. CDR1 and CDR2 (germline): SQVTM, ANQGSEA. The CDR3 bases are TGCAGCGTTGTTTTAGTAGCGGGGCGCACAGATACGCAGTATTTT. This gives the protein CSVVLVAGRTDTQYF.

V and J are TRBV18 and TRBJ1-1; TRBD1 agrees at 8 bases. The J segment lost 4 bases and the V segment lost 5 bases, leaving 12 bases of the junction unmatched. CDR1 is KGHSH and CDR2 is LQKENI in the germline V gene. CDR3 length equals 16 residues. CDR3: CASSSEFRTGSTEAFF. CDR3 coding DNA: TGTGCCAGCTCATCCGAATTTCGGACAGGGAGCACTGAAGCTTTCTTT.